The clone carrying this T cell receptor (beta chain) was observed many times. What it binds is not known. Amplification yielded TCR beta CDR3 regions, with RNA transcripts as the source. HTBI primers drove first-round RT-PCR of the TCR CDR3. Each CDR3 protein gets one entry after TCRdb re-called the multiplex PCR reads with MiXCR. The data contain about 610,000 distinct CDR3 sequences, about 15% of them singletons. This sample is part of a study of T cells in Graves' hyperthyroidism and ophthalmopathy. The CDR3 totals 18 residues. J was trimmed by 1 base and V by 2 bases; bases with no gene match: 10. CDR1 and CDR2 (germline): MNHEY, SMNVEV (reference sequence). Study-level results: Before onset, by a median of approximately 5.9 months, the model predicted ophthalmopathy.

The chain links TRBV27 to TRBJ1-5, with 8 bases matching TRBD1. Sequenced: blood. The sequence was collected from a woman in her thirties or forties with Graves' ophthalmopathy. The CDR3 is CASSLTLPTGESNQPQHF. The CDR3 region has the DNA TGTGCCAGCAGTTTAACCCTTCCGACAGGGGAAAGCAATCAGCCCCAGCATTTT.